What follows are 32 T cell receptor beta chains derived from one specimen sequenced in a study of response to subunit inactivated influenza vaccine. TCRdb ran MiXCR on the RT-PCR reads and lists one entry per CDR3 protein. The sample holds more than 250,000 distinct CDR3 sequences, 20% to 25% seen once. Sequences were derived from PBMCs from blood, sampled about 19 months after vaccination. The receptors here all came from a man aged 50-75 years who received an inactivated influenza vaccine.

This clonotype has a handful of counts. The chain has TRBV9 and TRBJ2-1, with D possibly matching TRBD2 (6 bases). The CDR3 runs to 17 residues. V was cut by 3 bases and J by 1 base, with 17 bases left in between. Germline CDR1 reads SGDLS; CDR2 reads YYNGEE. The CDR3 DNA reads TGTGCCAGCAGCGCCGGGACTTCGGCAGGGTCCTACAATGAGCAGTTCTTC. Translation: CASSAGTSAGSYNEQFF. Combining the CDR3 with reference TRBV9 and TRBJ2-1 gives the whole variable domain DSGVTQTPKHLITATGQRVTLRCSPRSGDLSVYWYQQSLDQGLQFLIQYYNGEERAKGNILERFSAQQFPDLHSELNLSSLELGDSALYFCASSAGTSAGSYNEQFFGPGTRLTVL.

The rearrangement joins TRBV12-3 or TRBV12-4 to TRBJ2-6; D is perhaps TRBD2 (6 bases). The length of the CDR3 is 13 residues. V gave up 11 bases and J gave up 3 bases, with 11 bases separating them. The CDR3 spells CAASGLGANVLTF. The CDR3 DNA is TGTGCCGCCAGCGGGCTTGGGGCCAACGTCCTGACTTTC.

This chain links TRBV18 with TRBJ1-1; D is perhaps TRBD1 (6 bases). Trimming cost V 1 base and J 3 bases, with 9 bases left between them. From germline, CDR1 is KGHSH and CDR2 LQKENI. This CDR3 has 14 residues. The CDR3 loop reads CASSPLGQYTEAFF. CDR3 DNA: TGTGCCAGCTCACCACTAGGACAGTACACTGAAGCTTTCTTT.

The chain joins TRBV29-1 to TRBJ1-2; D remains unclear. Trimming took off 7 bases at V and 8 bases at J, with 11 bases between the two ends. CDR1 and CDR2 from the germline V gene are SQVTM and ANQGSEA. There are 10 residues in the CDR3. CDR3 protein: CSAGVGGYTF. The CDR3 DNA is TGCAGCGCCGGGGTGGGGGGCTACACCTTC. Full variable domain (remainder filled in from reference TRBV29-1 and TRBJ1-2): SAVISQKPSRDICQRGTSLTIQCQVDSQVTMMFWYRQQPGQSLTLIATANQGSEATYESGFVIDKFPISRPNLTFSTLTVSNMSPEDSSIYLCSAGVGGYTFGSGTRLTVV.

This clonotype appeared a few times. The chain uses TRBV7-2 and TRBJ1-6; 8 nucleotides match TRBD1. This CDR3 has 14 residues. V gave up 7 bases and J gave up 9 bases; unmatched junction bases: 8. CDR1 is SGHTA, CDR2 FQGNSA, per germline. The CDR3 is CASTQIRGLSPLHF. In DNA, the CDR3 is TGTGCCAGCACCCAGATCAGGGGGCTTTCACCCCTCCACTTT.

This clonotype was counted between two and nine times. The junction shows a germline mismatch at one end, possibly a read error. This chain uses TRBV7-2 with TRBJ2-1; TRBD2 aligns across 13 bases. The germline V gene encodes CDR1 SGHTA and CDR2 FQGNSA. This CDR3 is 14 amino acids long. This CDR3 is CASSPLPGTSGILF. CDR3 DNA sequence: TGTGCCAGCAGCCCACTCCCCGGGACTAGCGGGATTCTCTTC.

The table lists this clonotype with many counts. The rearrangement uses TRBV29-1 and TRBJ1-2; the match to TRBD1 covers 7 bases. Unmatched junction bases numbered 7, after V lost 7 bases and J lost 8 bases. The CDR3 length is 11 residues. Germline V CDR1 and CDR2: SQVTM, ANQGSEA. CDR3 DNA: TGCAGCGCTAAGACAGGGATCGGCTACACCTTC. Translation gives CSAKTGIGYTF. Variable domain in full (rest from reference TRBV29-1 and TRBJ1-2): SAVISQKPSRDICQRGTSLTIQCQVDSQVTMMFWYRQQPGQSLTLIATANQGSEATYESGFVIDKFPISRPNLTFSTLTVSNMSPEDSSIYLCSAKTGIGYTFGSGTRLTVV.

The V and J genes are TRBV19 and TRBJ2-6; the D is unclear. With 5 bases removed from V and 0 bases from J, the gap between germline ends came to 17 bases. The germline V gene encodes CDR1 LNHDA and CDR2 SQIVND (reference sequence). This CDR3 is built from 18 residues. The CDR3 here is CASSFSRAGISGANVLTF. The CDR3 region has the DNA TGTGCCAGTAGTTTCTCCCGGGCAGGCATCTCTGGGGCCAACGTCCTGACTTTC.

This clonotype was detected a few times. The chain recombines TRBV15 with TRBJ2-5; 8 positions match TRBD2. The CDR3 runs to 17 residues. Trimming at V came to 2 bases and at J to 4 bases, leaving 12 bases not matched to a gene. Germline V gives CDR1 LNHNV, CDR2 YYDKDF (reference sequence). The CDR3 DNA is TGTGCCACCAGCAGAAAAGCGATCACGGGAGGGAGAGAGACCCAGTACTTC. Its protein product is CATSRKAITGGRETQYF.

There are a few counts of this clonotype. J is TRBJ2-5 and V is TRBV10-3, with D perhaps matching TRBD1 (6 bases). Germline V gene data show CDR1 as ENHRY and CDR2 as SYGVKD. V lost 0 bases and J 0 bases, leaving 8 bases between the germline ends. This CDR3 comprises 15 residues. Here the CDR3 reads CAISESGTNQETQYF. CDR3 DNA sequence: TGTGCCATCAGTGAGTCGGGGACAAACCAAGAGACCCAGTACTTC.

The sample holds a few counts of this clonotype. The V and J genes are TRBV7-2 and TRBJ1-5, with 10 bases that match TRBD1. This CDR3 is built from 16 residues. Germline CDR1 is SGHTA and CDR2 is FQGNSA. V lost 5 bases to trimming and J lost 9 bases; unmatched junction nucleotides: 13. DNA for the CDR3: TGTGCCAGCAGCCCACAGATTGGGGGACAGGGGTCGCCCCAGCATTTT. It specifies CASSPQIGGQGSPQHF.

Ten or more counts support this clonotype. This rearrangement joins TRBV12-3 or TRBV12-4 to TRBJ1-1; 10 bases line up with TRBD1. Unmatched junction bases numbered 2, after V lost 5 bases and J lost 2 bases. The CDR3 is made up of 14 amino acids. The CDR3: CASSRDRGNTEAFF. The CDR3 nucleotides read TGTGCCAGCAGTAGGGACAGGGGCAACACTGAAGCTTTCTTT.

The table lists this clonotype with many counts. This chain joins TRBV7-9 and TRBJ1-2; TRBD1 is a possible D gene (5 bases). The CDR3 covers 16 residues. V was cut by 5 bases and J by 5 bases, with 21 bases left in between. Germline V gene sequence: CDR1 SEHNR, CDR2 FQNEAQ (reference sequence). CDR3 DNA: TGTGCCAGCAGCCCCCGGTCGGGACCCCCGGGTTATGGCTACACCTTC. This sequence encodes CASSPRSGPPGYGYTF.

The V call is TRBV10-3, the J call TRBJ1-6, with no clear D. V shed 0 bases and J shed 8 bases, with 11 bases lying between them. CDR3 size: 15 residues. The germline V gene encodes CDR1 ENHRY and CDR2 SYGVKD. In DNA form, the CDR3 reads TGTGCCATCAGTGAGTCTGACGGGAGGGATTCACCCCTCCACTTT. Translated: CAISESDGRDSPLHF.

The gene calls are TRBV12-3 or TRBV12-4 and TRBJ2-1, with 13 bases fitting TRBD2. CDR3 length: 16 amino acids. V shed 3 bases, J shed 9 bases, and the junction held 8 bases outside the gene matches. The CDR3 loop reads CASSFSAGLAGTEQFF. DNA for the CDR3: TGTGCCAGCAGTTTCTCGGCGGGACTAGCGGGAACTGAGCAGTTCTTC.

In nucleotides, the CDR3 is TGCAGTGCCCAGACCGGGGGGGCTTATAGCAATCAGCCCCAGCATTTT. It is translated as CSAQTGGAYSNQPQHF. This chain uses TRBV20-1 with TRBJ1-5; possible D gene TRBD1, 6 bases. Trimming took off 6 bases at V and 0 bases at J, with 18 bases between the two ends. The CDR3 spans 16 residues. Per germline, CDR1 DFQATT and CDR2 SNEGSKA (reference sequence).

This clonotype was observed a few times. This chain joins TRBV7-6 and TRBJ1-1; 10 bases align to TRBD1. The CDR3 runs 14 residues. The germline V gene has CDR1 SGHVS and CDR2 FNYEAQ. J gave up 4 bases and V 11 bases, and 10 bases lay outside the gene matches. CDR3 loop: CAGGTGALATEAFF. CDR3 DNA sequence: TGTGCCGGGGGGACAGGGGCTCTAGCCACTGAAGCTTTCTTT.

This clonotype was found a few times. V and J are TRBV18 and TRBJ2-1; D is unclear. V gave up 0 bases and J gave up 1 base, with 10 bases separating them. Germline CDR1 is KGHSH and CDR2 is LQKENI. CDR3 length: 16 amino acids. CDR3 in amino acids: CASSPPPLASYNEQFF. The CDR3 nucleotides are TGTGCCAGCTCACCACCCCCACTCGCGTCCTACAATGAGCAGTTCTTC.

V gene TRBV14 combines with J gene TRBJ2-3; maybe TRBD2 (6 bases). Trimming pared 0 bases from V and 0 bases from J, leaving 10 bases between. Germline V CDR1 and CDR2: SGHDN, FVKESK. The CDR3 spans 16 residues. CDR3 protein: CASSQDPGVSTDTQYF. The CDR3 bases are TGTGCCAGCAGCCAAGACCCGGGAGTTAGCACAGATACGCAGTATTTT.

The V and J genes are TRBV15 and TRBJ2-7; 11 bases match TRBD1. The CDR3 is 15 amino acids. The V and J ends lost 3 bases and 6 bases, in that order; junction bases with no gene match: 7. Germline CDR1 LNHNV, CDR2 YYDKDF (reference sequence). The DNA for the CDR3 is TGTGCCACCAGCAGGGTAGGACAGGGGGCCGGCGAGCAGTACTTC. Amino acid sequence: CATSRVGQGAGEQYF.

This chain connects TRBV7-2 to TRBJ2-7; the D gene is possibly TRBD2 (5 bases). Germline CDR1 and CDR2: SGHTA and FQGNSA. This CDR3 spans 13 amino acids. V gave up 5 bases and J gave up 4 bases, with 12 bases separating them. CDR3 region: CASSNSDKYEQYF. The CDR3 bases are TGTGCCAGCAGCAATAGCGATAAGTACGAGCAGTACTTC.

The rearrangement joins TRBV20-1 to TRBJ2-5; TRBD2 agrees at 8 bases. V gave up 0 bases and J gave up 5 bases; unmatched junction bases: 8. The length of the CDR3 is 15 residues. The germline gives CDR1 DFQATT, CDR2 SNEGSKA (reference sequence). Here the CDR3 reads CSARDRASGLETQYF. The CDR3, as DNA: TGCAGTGCTAGAGATAGGGCTAGCGGGTTGGAGACCCAGTACTTC.

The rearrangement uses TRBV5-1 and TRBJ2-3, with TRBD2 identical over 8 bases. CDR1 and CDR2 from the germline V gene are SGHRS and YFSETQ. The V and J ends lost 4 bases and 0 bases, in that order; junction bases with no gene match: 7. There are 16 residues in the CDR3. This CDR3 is CASSLAGGLSTDTQYF. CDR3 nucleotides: TGCGCCAGCAGCCTGGCGGGGGGCCTTAGCACAGATACGCAGTATTTT. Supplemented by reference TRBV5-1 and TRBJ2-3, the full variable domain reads KAGVTQTPRYLIKTRGQQVTLSCSPISGHRSVSWYQQTPGQGLQFLFEYFSETQRNKGNFPGRFSGRQFSNSRSEMNVSTLELGDSALYLCASSLAGGLSTDTQYFGPGTRLTVL.

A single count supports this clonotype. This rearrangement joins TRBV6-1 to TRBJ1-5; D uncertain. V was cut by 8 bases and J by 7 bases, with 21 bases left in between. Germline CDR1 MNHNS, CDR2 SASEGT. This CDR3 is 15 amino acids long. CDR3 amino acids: CASDWGTLVEQPQHF. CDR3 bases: TGTGCCAGCGATTGGGGAACCCTGGTGGAGCAGCCCCAGCATTTT.

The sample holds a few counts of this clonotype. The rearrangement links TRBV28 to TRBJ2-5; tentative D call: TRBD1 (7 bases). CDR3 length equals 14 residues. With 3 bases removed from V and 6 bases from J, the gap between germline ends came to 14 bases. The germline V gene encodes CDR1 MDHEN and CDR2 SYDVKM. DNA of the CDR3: TGTGCCAGCAGTTTTGACAGGGCGGGAAAGACCCAGTACTTC. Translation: CASSFDRAGKTQYF.

CDR3 in amino acids: CAWRGTGTPDYNEQFF. CDR3 bases: TGTGCCTGGAGGGGAACCGGGACCCCGGACTACAATGAGCAGTTCTTC. This chain connects TRBV30 to TRBJ2-1; possibly TRBD1 or TRBD2 for D (5 bases each). Germline CDR1 is GTSNPN and CDR2 is SVGIG (reference sequence). V was pared by 3 bases and J by 3 bases, with 18 bases between. The CDR3 sequence is 16 residues long.

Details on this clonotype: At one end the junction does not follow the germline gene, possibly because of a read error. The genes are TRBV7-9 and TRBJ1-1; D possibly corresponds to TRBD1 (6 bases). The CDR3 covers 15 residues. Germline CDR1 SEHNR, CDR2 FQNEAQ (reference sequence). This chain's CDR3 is CAGSFITGANTEAFF. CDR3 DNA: TGTGCCGGCAGCTTTATTACGGGGGCGAACACTGAAGCTTTCTTT.

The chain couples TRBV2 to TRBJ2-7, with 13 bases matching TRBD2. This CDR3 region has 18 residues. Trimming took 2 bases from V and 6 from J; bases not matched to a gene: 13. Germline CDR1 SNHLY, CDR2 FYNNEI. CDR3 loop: CASSEREPLGLAGREQYF. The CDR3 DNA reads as TGTGCCAGCAGTGAACGGGAACCTCTGGGACTAGCGGGACGCGAGCAGTACTTC. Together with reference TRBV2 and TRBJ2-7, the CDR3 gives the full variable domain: EPEVTQTPSHQVTQMGQEVILRCVPISNHLYFYWYRQILGQKVEFLVSFYNNEISEKSEIFDDQFSVERPDGSNFTLKIRSTKLEDSAMYFCASSEREPLGLAGREQYFGPGTRLTVT.

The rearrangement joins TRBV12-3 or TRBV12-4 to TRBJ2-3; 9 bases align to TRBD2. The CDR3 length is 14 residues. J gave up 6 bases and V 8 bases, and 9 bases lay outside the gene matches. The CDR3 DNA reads TGTGCCAGCCGGTACCTAGCGGGAACTGATACGCAGTATTTT. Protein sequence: CASRYLAGTDTQYF.

The CDR3 coding sequence is TGCGCCAGCAGCTTGGGCCACAACCTCTATGGCTACACCTTC. Protein: CASSLGHNLYGYTF. The rearrangement joins TRBV5-1 to TRBJ1-2; D is unresolved. This CDR3 is built from 14 residues. CDR1 and CDR2 from the germline V gene are SGHRS and YFSETQ. The V end lost 0 bases, the J end lost 4 bases, and 10 bases lay between the germline ends.

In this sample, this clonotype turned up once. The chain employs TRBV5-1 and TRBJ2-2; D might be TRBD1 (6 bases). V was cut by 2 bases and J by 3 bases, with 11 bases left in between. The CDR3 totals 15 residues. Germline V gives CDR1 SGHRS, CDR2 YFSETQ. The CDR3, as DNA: TGCGCCAGCAGCTTCAGGCAGGGGTACACCGGGGAGCTGTTTTTT. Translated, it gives CASSFRQGYTGELFF.

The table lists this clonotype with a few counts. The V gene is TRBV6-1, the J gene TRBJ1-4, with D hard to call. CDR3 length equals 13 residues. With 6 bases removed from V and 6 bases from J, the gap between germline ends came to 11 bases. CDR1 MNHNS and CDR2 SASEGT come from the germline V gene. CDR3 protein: CASSPAADEKLFF. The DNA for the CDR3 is TGTGCCAGCAGCCCCGCGGCGGATGAAAAACTGTTTTTT.